This T cell receptor (beta chain) was recovered during a study of T-cell reconstitution after alpha-beta-depleted transplantation in children. Study-wide findings and caveats: The origin of alpha-beta T cells about two months after transplant was reportedly several hundred expanded graft clones.

Turning to this clonotype: No antigen is known for it.

CDR3 length: 17 amino acids. Germline lookup yields CDR1 MNHEY and CDR2 SMNVEV (reference sequence). With 3 bases removed from V and 2 bases from J, the gap between germline ends came to 20 bases. During its preparation, the TCRbeta library received unique molecular identifiers. TCRdb re-analysed the PCR reads in MiXCR, keeping a single row per CDR3 protein. Of about 580,000 distinct CDR3 sequences in the sample, 23% are singletons; the top ten hold 11% to 15%. The starting material was PBMCs, mostly from graft donor cells, obtained 360 days after TCRalphabeta/CD19-depleted stem cell transplant. The chain links TRBV27 to TRBJ2-7; a weak D match, TRBD2 (7 bases). This receptor was taken from a boy younger than two who had a stem cell transplant for acute myeloid leukemia, so the T cells may come from the graft donor. The CDR3 nucleotides read TGTGCCAGCAGTTTGGGGGCCGGGGACTATCCGCCCTACGAGCAGTACTTC. Residues: CASSLGAGDYPPYEQYF.